These T cell receptor beta chains were read from a single sample in a study of cytomegalovirus exposure and HLA in healthy donors. The protocol was immunoSEQ multiplex PCR, while the TCRdb copy is restricted to in-frame clones and leaves out a portion. The sample holds roughly 140,000 clones, around 78% seen once. Sequencing was performed on PBMCs. These TCRs come from a young woman in good health and CMV-seropositive. Both conserved end residues are part of each CDR3. A D gene is named only where the DNA matches it firmly. Not all rows give a size; the values are once, few, many and, for expanded clones, a class.

D,size,J,V,DNA,CDR3
-,once,TRBJ1-5,TRBV5-5,TGTGCCAGCAGCACCACAGGACGGCAGCCCCAGCATTTT,CASSTTGRQPQHF
-,-,TRBJ1-4,TRBV5-5,TGTGCCAGCAGCCCGGGACCGGACAGATTTAATGAAAAACTGTTTTTT,CASSPGPDRFNEKLFF
-,-,TRBJ1-6,TRBV28,TGTGCCAGCAGTTTTGGTTACAGGTCAAGCTCCTATAATTCACCCCTCCACTTT,CASSFGYRSSSYNSPLHF
TRBD1,-,TRBJ1-5,TRBV7-8,TGTGCCAGCAGCTCGGGACAGGGGAATTGGGAAGGCAATCAGCCCCAGCATTTT,CASSSGQGNWEGNQPQHF
-,-,TRBJ2-3,TRBV6-6,TGTGCCAGCAGTTACAGCGAGGAGACGCAGTATTTT,CASSYSEETQYF
-,few,TRBJ1-5,TRBV18,TGTGCCAGCTCTGGACTCGGGGAGAATCAGCCCCAGCATTTT,CASSGLGENQPQHF
-,-,TRBJ1-5,TRBV15,TGTGCCACCAGCAGGGACATAGCTCAGCCCCAGCATTTT,CATSRDIAQPQHF
-,-,TRBJ1-2,TRBV7-9,TGTGCCAGCAGCCCTGGACACTCCTCCCTCGGAGGCTACACCTTC,CASSPGHSSLGGYTF
-,few,TRBJ1-3,TRBV29-1,TGCAGCGTTGCAGGTTCTGGAAACACCATATATTTT,CSVAGSGNTIYF
TRBD1,-,TRBJ1-2,TRBV10-3,TGTGCCATCAGCCAGACAGGGGCCGGTATTAACTATGGCTACACCTTC,CAISQTGAGINYGYTF
-,-,TRBJ2-3,TRBV29-1,TGCAGCGTTGAAGTAGCGCTGCCAGATACGCAGTATTTT,CSVEVALPDTQYF
-,-,TRBJ1-6,TRBV7-9,TGTTCCAGCAGCTTTGCGACAGACGTTCGCTATAATTCACCCCTCCACTTT,CSSSFATDVRYNSPLHF
TRBD1,-,TRBJ1-4,TRBV7-2,TGTGCCAGCAGCCCAGGGGGTTTTAATGAAAAACTGTTTTTT,CASSPGGFNEKLFF
-,-,TRBJ2-3,TRBV6-1,TGTGCCAGCAGTGACTATAGCACAGATACGCAGTATTTT,CASSDYSTDTQYF
TRBD2,-,TRBJ2-3,TRBV15,TGTGCCACCAGCAGACTTCCGGGACTAGGTGTAGATACGCAGTATTTT,CATSRLPGLGVDTQYF
-,-,TRBJ1-4,TRBV11-2,TGTGCCAGCAGCTTACAGGGCCTAGGGACTAATGAAAAACTGTTTTTT,CASSLQGLGTNEKLFF
TRBD2,-,TRBJ2-5,TRBV7-2,TGTGCCAGCAGCTTAGGTAGCGGGAACCAAGAGACCCAGTACTTC,CASSLGSGNQETQYF
-,-,TRBJ1-2,TRBV29-1,TGCAGCGTTGAAGCATATGGGGGGGCGCAGGGCTACACCTTC,CSVEAYGGAQGYTF
-,-,TRBJ1-3,TRBV6-5,TGTGCCAGCAGTTACCTGGGACATCGGGCTGGAAACACCATATATTTT,CASSYLGHRAGNTIYF
TRBD2,-,TRBJ2-7,TRBV5-1,TGCGCCAGCAGCGGAACACTAGCGGGCTCCAGGAGGGGAGAGCAGTACTTC,CASSGTLAGSRRGEQYF
-,few,TRBJ1-2,TRBV6-1,TGTGCCAGCAGAACGGGGAGGACCTATGGCTACACCTTC,CASRTGRTYGYTF
-,few,TRBJ1-2,TRBV29-1,TGCAGCGCCCAAGAAGGAGGGAGGGGTAACTATGGCTACACCTTC,CSAQEGGRGNYGYTF
TRBD1,-,TRBJ1-4,TRBV2,TGTGCCAGCAGACTCGGGACAGCTAATGAAAAACTGTTTTTT,CASRLGTANEKLFF
TRBD2,-,TRBJ2-7,TRBV2,TGTGCCAGCAGTGGGGAGGGCGTCGAGCAGTACTTC,CASSGEGVEQYF
-,-,TRBJ2-7,TRBV2,TGTGCCAGCAGCGGCAACGGGGCGGGGGAGCAGTACTTC,CASSGNGAGEQYF
TRBD2,-,TRBJ2-7,TRBV27,TGTGCCAGCAGTTTATCCGACGTCCGGCTAGCGGGGTACGAGCAGTACTTC,CASSLSDVRLAGYEQYF
TRBD2,-,TRBJ2-3,TRBV6-1,TGTGCCAGCAGGATGACTAGCAACACAGATACGCAGTATTTT,CASRMTSNTDTQYF
-,-,TRBJ1-3,TRBV7-6,TGTGCCAGCAGCTTAGTATCTAACAGCCCGGTAGGAAACACCATATATTTT,CASSLVSNSPVGNTIYF
-,-,TRBJ2-1,TRBV4-1,TGCGCCAGCATGCCAGGTGGGACTTTCCCCTACAATGAGCAGTTCTTC,CASMPGGTFPYNEQFF
TRBD1,once,TRBJ2-1,TRBV6-5,TGTGCCAGCAGACAGGACAGGGGGGGCAATGAGCAGTTCTTC,CASRQDRGGNEQFF
TRBD1,-,TRBJ1-1,TRBV5-1,TGCGCCAGCAGCTTGGCTCCACAGGGGATGAACACTGAAGCTTTCTTT,CASSLAPQGMNTEAFF
TRBD1,-,TRBJ1-3,TRBV30,TGTGCCTGGAGTGTGACAGGGGTGAATAATGGAAACACCATATATTTT,CAWSVTGVNNGNTIYF
-,-,TRBJ2-1,TRBV6-5,TGTGCCAGCAGTTACCGGGGTACTCTCGCCTACAATGAGCAGTTCTTC,CASSYRGTLAYNEQFF
-,-,TRBJ1-6,TRBV2,TGTGCCAGCACCCCAAGCAGGGCCCGGTCGAATTCACCCCTCCACTTT,CASTPSRARSNSPLHF
-,once,TRBJ1-4,TRBV5-6,TGTGCCAGCAGCTTGTCCGGGGTCGGGACTAATGAAAAACTGTTTTTT,CASSLSGVGTNEKLFF
TRBD1,-,TRBJ1-2,TRBV6-1,TGTGCCAGCAGTGTTACGACAGGGGTTTACGGCTACACCTTC,CASSVTTGVYGYTF
-,-,TRBJ1-5,TRBV21-1,TGTGCCAGCAGCAAAGCTTACAGGGAGAGGGGAGGGAGCAATCAGCCCCAGCATTTT,CASSKAYRERGGSNQPQHF
-,-,TRBJ1-1,TRBV18,TGTGCCAGCTCACCCCACCCCGACAGTTGGTCTGAAGCTTTCTTT,CASSPHPDSWSEAFF
-,-,TRBJ2-6,TRBV30,TGTGCCTGGAAGATAGGGGCTGGGGCCAACGTCCTGACTTTC,CAWKIGAGANVLTF
-,few,TRBJ1-1,TRBV6-1,TGTGCCAGCAGTGTGGCGGGGGCCCCCGCTATGAACACTGAAGCTTTCTTT,CASSVAGAPAMNTEAFF
-,-,TRBJ2-3,TRBV5-1,TGCGCCAGCAGCTTCCAGGCAGATACGCAGTATTTT,CASSFQADTQYF
-,-,TRBJ2-2,TRBV5-1,TGCGCCAGCAGCTTGGGGGGCACGGGCACCGGGGAGCTGTTTTTT,CASSLGGTGTGELFF
-,-,TRBJ1-2,TRBV28,TGTGCCAGCAGTTACAGAACCATCTATGGCTACACCTTC,CASSYRTIYGYTF
TRBD2,few,TRBJ2-1,TRBV7-6,TGTGCCAGCAGCCGAGCGGGGGGGCCGGTTTCTGTTAAGTTCTTC,CASSRAGGPVSVKFF
-,-,TRBJ1-1,TRBV14,TGTGCCAGCAGCCAAGACGGGGGGTGGGTCACTGAAGCTTTCTTT,CASSQDGGWVTEAFF
-,few,TRBJ1-6,TRBV6-5,TGTGCCAGCAGTCTCCAGGGTGACTCACCCCTCCACTTT,CASSLQGDSPLHF
TRBD1,-,TRBJ1-2,TRBV18,TGTGCCAGCTCACCACGGGCGGGACAGACAAACTATGGCTACACCTTC,CASSPRAGQTNYGYTF
TRBD2,-,TRBJ2-3,TRBV25-1,TGTGCCAGCAGCCGGACTAGCGGGGGTTACGGTACAGATACGCAGTATTTT,CASSRTSGGYGTDTQYF
TRBD2,once,TRBJ2-1,TRBV7-9,TGTGCCAGCAGCATTAGCGGGGGTATCTACAATGAGCAGTTCTTC,CASSISGGIYNEQFF
-,-,TRBJ2-7,TRBV23-1,TGCGCCGATACCCTTGGGCGTTCTACCTACGAGCAGTACTTC,CADTLGRSTYEQYF
-,-,TRBJ2-2,TRBV5-1,TGCGCCAGCAGCTTGGTGTCCGGCACCGGGGAGCTGTTTTTT,CASSLVSGTGELFF
-,few,TRBJ2-1,TRBV25-1,TGTGCCAGCAGTCCCGACCGGGAAGGGAGTTCCTACAATGAGCAGTTCTTC,CASSPDREGSSYNEQFF
TRBD1,-,TRBJ1-2,TRBV10-1,TGCGCCAGCAGTTGGGACAGGATATCGCCGCACTATGGCTACACCTTC,CASSWDRISPHYGYTF
TRBD2,-,TRBJ2-1,TRBV5-4,TGTGCCAGCAGCCCAACTAGCGGGGGTCACAACCGGGTAAATGAGCAGTTCTTC,CASSPTSGGHNRVNEQFF
TRBD2,-,TRBJ2-5,TRBV28,TGTGCCAGCAGCATTATAGCGGGGGGACAAGAGACCCAGTACTTC,CASSIIAGGQETQYF
-,-,TRBJ2-1,TRBV7-9,TGTGCCAGCAGCTTTCAAAGTGGGGCCTTCGATGAGCAGTTCTTC,CASSFQSGAFDEQFF
-,-,TRBJ2-3,TRBV2,TGTGCCAGCAGTGAGGTCAGTTCTAGCACAGATACGCAGTATTTT,CASSEVSSSTDTQYF
-,-,TRBJ2-1,TRBV6-1,TGTGCCAGCAGTGAAGATAGTAGGGCAGGGGTCTACAATGAGCAGTTCTTC,CASSEDSRAGVYNEQFF
-,-,TRBJ1-1,TRBV7-9,TGTTCCAGCAACCCTAAAGGAGGATTT,CSSNPKGGF
-,once,TRBJ2-7,TRBV9,TGTGCCAGCAGCCCGGATGTGGGGCTGGTCTACGAGCAGTACTTC,CASSPDVGLVYEQYF